What follows describes a single TCR beta chain. Its antigen is not yet known. One base away there is no much larger clone; base qualities are not given. This sample is drawn from a study of blood T cell repertoires in COVID-19 (dated by TCRdb to about 2020). For the wider study: Samples covering the acute and convalescent phases of COVID-19 were provided by collaborators in the United States, Italy and Spain. The material from the prospective study consisted of cDNA or gDNA derived from T cells, B-cell-depleted T cells, or PBMCs. Deeply sampled blood TCRbeta repertoires from subjects exposed to, actively infected with, or recovered from COVID-19 were included in the dataset. The repertoires were released in a freely available public database intended as a resource for research on the immune response to SARS-CoV-2. Samples came from the ongoing ImmuneRACE study (first 160 participants) plus 1,254 subjects from 6 global collaborators. The sample metadata nearly always contained a de-identified subject ID, COVID-19 status, age in years and sex. Where available, HLA class I and class II types were obtained from metadata supplied by the sample provider rather than from assay-based typing. Overall study results and their limits: The quantity of clinical and demographic metadata differed by source and by participant and was supplied without curation.

The collaborating institutions used their own protocols to collect whole blood in K2EDTA tubes. For TCRbeta analysis, collaborators shipped samples as frozen whole blood, isolated PBMCs, or DNA extracted from either of those sample types. The immunoSEQ Assay, a bias-controlled multiplex PCR, was used to amplify TCRbeta CDR3 regions from genomic DNA. As for the authors' bioinformatics: The number of nucleated cells in each sample was estimated by amplification of reference gene primers within the assay. Sequence reads were collapsed and filtered to measure the absolute abundance of every unique TCRbeta CDR3 rearrangement. Productive Simpson clonality was computed per sample as the square root of Simpson's diversity index over productive rearrangements. TCRdb carries this immuneACCESS record with in-frame sequences only. Its versions omit some clonotypes, under half of them owing to an unresolved V gene in the studies checked, with the rest unexplained. The DNA was the basis for D and trimming; V, J and clone size are from that table. The sample table shows about 120,000 clones, and about 83% are seen once. Clones ranked in the top ten supply roughly 10% of the sample.

The germline V end is reduced by 3 bases and the J end by 7 bases; junction bases left unmatched: 4. In the germline V gene (reference sequence), CDR1 corresponds to DFQATT and CDR2 to SNEGSKA. The CDR3 starts with the cysteine, ends with the phenylalanine, and has 13 residues. The DNA shown is the 39-base CDR3, in frame from base 1. Sequenced material: peripheral blood. This receptor chain uses TRBV20-1 and TRBJ2-7; 12 nucleotides in the junction match TRBD2. This TCR was sampled from a man in his fifties or sixties with acute or convalescent COVID-19. The CDR3 loop reads CSASRLAGVEQYF. In nucleotide form, the sequence is TGCAGTGCTAGTAGACTAGCGGGAGTAGAGCAGTACTTC.